The 4 T cell receptor beta chains listed next were all sequenced from one sample in a study of early T cells in non-severe SARS-CoV-2 infection (dated by TCRdb to about 2021). The library was obtained by 5' RACE. Sequencing was carried out with a NextSeq 500. TCRdb trimmed the raw reads at Q25, called clones with MiXCR and kept productive beta chains. Rows are combined by CDR3 protein, so each entry shows the most common genes and DNA. This sample lists some 28,000 distinct CDR3 sequences; under 6.5% were detected once. Roughly 4.9% of the sample is held by the ten biggest clonotypes. Sequencing was carried out using whole blood. These receptor sequences come from an adult who was a healthcare worker with PCR-confirmed SARS-CoV-2 infection or an uninfected control (not recorded which).

This clonotype was observed many times. The chain uses TRBV15 and TRBJ2-7, with D perhaps matching TRBD2 (5 bases). Germline V CDR1 and CDR2: LNHNV, YYDKDF (reference sequence). The V gene lost 0 bases and the J gene lost 1 base, with 7 bases spanning the gap. This CDR3 is built from 14 residues. The chain's CDR3 is CATSRDPGSYEQYF. CDR3 coding DNA: TGTGCCACCAGCAGAGATCCGGGATCCTACGAGCAGTACTTC. The whole variable domain, remainder taken from reference TRBV15 and TRBJ2-7, is DAMVIQNPRYQVTQFGKPVTLSCSQTLNHNVMYWYQQKSSQAPKLLFHYYDKDFNNEADTPDNFQSRRPNTSFCFLDIRSPGLGDTAMYLCATSRDPGSYEQYFGPGTRLTVT.

This clonotype is categorized as medium-sized. The chain has TRBV7-3 and TRBJ2-1, with 7 nucleotides matching TRBD1. Unmatched junction bases numbered 7, after V lost 5 bases and J lost 0 bases. There are 16 residues in the CDR3. Germline V gene sequence: CDR1 SGHTA, CDR2 FQGTGA. CDR3 region: CASSPQGDSSYNEQFF. DNA for the CDR3: TGTGCCAGCAGCCCTCAAGGGGACAGCTCCTACAATGAGCAGTTCTTC. Supplemented by reference TRBV7-3 and TRBJ2-1, the full variable domain reads GAGVSQTPSNKVTEKGKYVELRCDPISGHTALYWYRQSLGQGPEFLIYFQGTGAADDSGLPNDRFFAVRPEGSVSTLKIQRTERGDSAVYLCASSPQGDSSYNEQFFGPGTRLTVL.

Ten or more counts support this clonotype. The rearrangement joins TRBV5-6 to TRBJ2-7, with D uncertain. Germline loops: CDR1 SGHDT, CDR2 YYEEEE. Deletions cut 4 bases from V and 2 bases from J, with 19 bases between. The CDR3 is 16 amino acids. The CDR3 coding sequence is TGTGCCAGCAGCCTCAGTCGGATTAGCAGACCCTACGAGCAGTACTTC. Amino acid sequence: CASSLSRISRPYEQYF.

This clonotype was detected many times. The chain recombines TRBV10-2 with TRBJ2-5, with no clear D. The CDR3 runs to 12 residues. The V and J ends lost 6 bases and 5 bases respectively, with 10 bases between them. CDR1 and CDR2 (germline): WSHSY, SAAADI. CDR3 sequence reads: CASRSHVETQYF. The CDR3 nucleotides are TGCGCCAGCAGGTCCCACGTGGAGACCCAGTACTTC.